One and the same sample provided the 10 T cell receptor beta chains below, sequenced in a study of cytomegalovirus exposure and HLA in healthy donors. With 60 Vbeta and 13 Jbeta primers, the PCR was carried out. Method: immunoSEQ multiplex PCR; TCRdb's copy keeps in-frame clones and lacks some. The profile covers some 110,000 clones, with 73% appearing a single time and about 4.9% taken by the ten largest. Sequenced material: PBMCs. Receptor source: a man in his sixties in good health and CMV-seropositive.

This sequence joins TRBV2 and TRBJ2-1; 7 bases map to TRBD2. The CDR3 contains 14 residues. Germline trimming cut 4 bases from V and 9 bases from J; bases unmatched to any gene: 9. Germline values: CDR1 SNHLY, CDR2 FYNNEI. The CDR3 is CASSAVGGTSEQFF. CDR3 nucleotide sequence: TGTGCCAGCAGTGCAGTCGGGGGGACGAGTGAGCAGTTCTTC.

The chain recombines TRBV27 with TRBJ2-1; 7 bases line up with TRBD1. Germline CDR1 and CDR2: MNHEY and SMNVEV (reference sequence). The V and J ends lost 6 bases and 10 bases, in that order; junction bases with no gene match: 12. The CDR3 runs to 14 residues. The CDR3 sequence is CASSPGTAIREQFF. Here the CDR3 DNA reads TGTGCCAGCAGCCCCGGGACAGCCATCAGGGAGCAGTTCTTC.

This clone was seen a few times. V and J are TRBV30 and TRBJ2-3; the D gene could be TRBD1 or TRBD2 (5 bases each). The CDR3 covers 12 residues. Germline CDR1 and CDR2: GTSNPN and SVGIG (reference sequence). V lost 8 bases to trimming and J lost 2 bases, with 11 bases between them. The CDR3 region is CAGTVDTDTQYF. In DNA form, the CDR3 reads TGTGCCGGGACGGTAGACACAGATACGCAGTATTTT.

This clone showed up just once. The V and J genes are TRBV2 and TRBJ1-1; D is unresolved. CDR3 length: 11 residues. Trimming removed 11 bases at V and 3 bases at J, with 10 bases between. Germline V lookup: CDR1 SNHLY, CDR2 FYNNEI. DNA for the CDR3: TGTGCCGTCCTAGGAGACACTGAAGCTTTCTTT. Its translation is CAVLGDTEAFF.

The rearrangement joins TRBV7-2 to TRBJ1-2; unclear D gene. CDR1 and CDR2 (germline): SGHTA, FQGNSA. V gave up 4 bases and J gave up 4 bases, with 10 bases separating them. The length of the CDR3 is 13 residues. CDR3 loop: CASSSSGPYGYTF. CDR3 coding DNA: TGTGCCAGCAGCTCTTCAGGCCCCTATGGCTACACCTTC.

The chain joins TRBV28 to TRBJ2-3, with a tentative D call TRBD1 (6 bases). Trimming removed 9 bases at V and 0 bases at J, with 16 bases between. This CDR3 contains 15 residues. The germline gives CDR1 MDHEN, CDR2 SYDVKM. CDR3 nucleotides: TGTGCCAGTCAGGGGACCTCCTTTAGCACAGATACGCAGTATTTT. It codes for CASQGTSFSTDTQYF. Variable domain in full (rest from reference TRBV28 and TRBJ2-3): DVKVTQSSRYLVKRTGEKVFLECVQDMDHENMFWYRQDPGLGLRLIYFSYDVKMKEKGDIPEGYSVSREKKERFSLILESASTNQTSMYLCASQGTSFSTDTQYFGPGTRLTVL.

The chain is built from TRBV5-1 and TRBJ1-5, with TRBD1 as a possible D gene (5 bases). The CDR3 spans 14 residues. Trimming stripped 5 bases from V and 6 bases from J, with 15 bases between. Germline V gives CDR1 SGHRS, CDR2 YFSETQ. This CDR3 is CASSFDTGGQPQHF. The CDR3, as DNA: TGCGCCAGCAGTTTCGACACGGGGGGTCAGCCCCAGCATTTT.

Here the CDR3 reads CASTNRGREQYF. In DNA, the CDR3 is TGTGCCAGCACCAACAGGGGGAGGGAGCAGTACTTC. V is TRBV2 and J is TRBJ2-7; 8 bases are shared with TRBD1. The J segment lost 7 bases and the V segment lost 7 bases, leaving 6 bases of the junction unmatched. This CDR3 region has 12 residues. CDR1 is SNHLY and CDR2 is FYNNEI in the germline V gene.

The sample holds many counts of this clone. The J gene is TRBJ2-1, the V gene TRBV5-6; 8 bases fit TRBD2. The CDR3 extends over 17 amino acids. The ends lost 6 bases at V and 2 bases at J; junction bases unmatched: 13. Germline V CDR1 and CDR2: SGHDT, YYEEEE. Here the CDR3 DNA reads TGTGCCAGCACCCCCTACATCGGGGGGGGACCCTACAATGAGCAGTTCTTC. Its translation is CASTPYIGGGPYNEQFF.

The chain carries TRBV6-6 and TRBJ2-5; 9 bases are shared with TRBD1. The CDR3 runs 14 residues. The germline V gene has CDR1 MNHNY and CDR2 SVGAGI (reference sequence). Trimming at V came to 7 bases and at J to 4 bases, leaving 7 bases not matched to a gene. CDR3 coding DNA: TGTGCCAGCAAGGACAGGGGTGGTTCAGAGACCCAGTACTTC. Encoded protein: CASKDRGGSETQYF.